The T cell receptor (beta chain) under discussion was sequenced for a study of technical replicates of blood from a few donors. The CDR3 loop spans 13 amino acids. Per germline, CDR1 SGHRS and CDR2 YFSETQ. V lost 1 base to trimming and J lost 5 bases, with 9 bases between them. TCRdb's copy holds only in-frame clones and misses some; the assay was immunoSEQ multiplex PCR. The sample has about 94,000 clones; roughly 95% are singletons. The receptor was derived from a human donor in good health. J is TRBJ2-5 and V is TRBV5-1; D is undetermined. The sample was T cells isolated from PBMCs. The CDR3 region is CASSLIAMETQYF. DNA for the CDR3: TGCGCCAGCAGCTTGATCGCGATGGAGACCCAGTACTTC.